Listed below are T cell receptor beta chains from one sample, sequenced in a study of cytomegalovirus exposure and HLA in healthy donors. The table came from immunoSEQ multiplex PCR; TCRdb's copy has only in-frame clones and leaves some out. The data hold 200,000 to 250,000 clones, with under 90% observed a single time. The specimen sequenced was PBMCs. These receptor sequences come from a human donor in good health. CDR3s include the opening cysteine and the closing phenylalanine or tryptophan. A D gene is named only where the DNA matches it firmly. Clone size is stated in some rows and not others, as once, few, many or a class when expanded.

J gene: TRBJ2-1; D gene: NA; V gene: TRBV19; clone size: NA; CDR3 length: 14; CDR3 protein: CASSIDKGYNEQFF; CDR3 DNA: TGTGCCAGTAGTATAGATAAGGGGTACAATGAGCAGTTCTTC
J gene: TRBJ2-7; D gene: NA; V gene: TRBV5-1; clone size: NA; CDR3 length: 14; CDR3 protein: CASSSTGSRDEQYF; CDR3 DNA: TGCGCCAGCAGCTCTACCGGGTCGAGGGACGAGCAGTACTTC
J gene: TRBJ2-7; D gene: TRBD2; V gene: TRBV6-5; clone size: NA; CDR3 length: 15; CDR3 protein: CASSLSGLAGEKQYF; CDR3 DNA: TGTGCCAGCAGCCTATCGGGACTAGCGGGAGAGAAGCAGTACTTC
J gene: TRBJ2-3; D gene: TRBD2; V gene: TRBV30; clone size: NA; CDR3 length: 13; CDR3 protein: CAWTRLAADTQYF; CDR3 DNA: TGTGCCTGGACCCGACTAGCCGCAGATACGCAGTATTTT
J gene: TRBJ2-2; D gene: TRBD1; V gene: TRBV9; clone size: NA; CDR3 length: 15; CDR3 protein: CASSPQGAHTGELFF; CDR3 DNA: TGTGCCAGCAGCCCTCAGGGGGCGCACACCGGGGAGCTGTTTTTT
J gene: TRBJ1-4; D gene: NA; V gene: TRBV7-8; clone size: NA; CDR3 length: 15; CDR3 protein: CASSLPPFTGEKLFF; CDR3 DNA: TGTGCCAGCAGCTTACCGCCATTTACCGGTGAAAAACTGTTTTTT
J gene: TRBJ1-1; D gene: NA; V gene: TRBV2; clone size: NA; CDR3 length: 14; CDR3 protein: CASSDREENTEAFF; CDR3 DNA: TGTGCCAGCAGTGACAGGGAGGAGAACACTGAAGCTTTCTTT
J gene: TRBJ2-7; D gene: NA; V gene: TRBV5-8; clone size: NA; CDR3 length: 14; CDR3 protein: CASRRPGFSYEQYF; CDR3 DNA: TGTGCCAGCAGGCGGCCCGGATTCTCCTACGAGCAGTACTTC
J gene: TRBJ2-2; D gene: TRBD2; V gene: TRBV7-3; clone size: NA; CDR3 length: 16; CDR3 protein: CASSILGGRAAGELFF; CDR3 DNA: TGTGCCAGCAGCATATTGGGCGGGAGGGCCGCCGGGGAGCTGTTTTTT
J gene: TRBJ1-4; D gene: NA; V gene: TRBV5-5; clone size: NA; CDR3 length: 15; CDR3 protein: CASSSFDRTNEKLFF; CDR3 DNA: TGTGCCAGCAGCTCCTTTGACAGAACTAATGAAAAACTGTTTTTT
J gene: TRBJ2-1; D gene: TRBD1; V gene: TRBV7-3; clone size: NA; CDR3 length: 14; CDR3 protein: CASSPGTDYNEQFF; CDR3 DNA: TGTGCCAGCAGCCCGGGGACAGATTACAATGAGCAGTTCTTC
J gene: TRBJ1-1; D gene: NA; V gene: TRBV19; clone size: few; CDR3 length: 15; CDR3 protein: CASSISLGRGGGAFF; CDR3 DNA: TGTGCCAGTAGTATCTCTCTAGGCCGGGGTGGAGGAGCTTTCTTT
J gene: TRBJ1-3; D gene: NA; V gene: TRBV28; clone size: NA; CDR3 length: 14; CDR3 protein: CASSFQRSGNTIYF; CDR3 DNA: TGTGCCAGCAGTTTCCAGCGTTCTGGAAACACCATATATTTT
J gene: TRBJ2-1; D gene: NA; V gene: TRBV5-1; clone size: NA; CDR3 length: 16; CDR3 protein: CASSSGGTGTYNEQFF; CDR3 DNA: TGCGCCAGCAGCTCGGGGGGGACAGGGACCTACAATGAGCAGTTCTTC
J gene: TRBJ2-1; D gene: TRBD2; V gene: TRBV2; clone size: NA; CDR3 length: 13; CDR3 protein: CASLLAGGLGQFF; CDR3 DNA: TGTGCCAGCTTGCTAGCGGGAGGTTTAGGGCAGTTCTTC
J gene: TRBJ2-5; D gene: NA; V gene: TRBV6-6; clone size: NA; CDR3 length: 16; CDR3 protein: CASTNGGQSAQETQYF; CDR3 DNA: TGTGCCAGCACCAACGGGGGACAGAGTGCACAAGAGACCCAGTACTTC
J gene: TRBJ2-7; D gene: TRBD2; V gene: TRBV4-3; clone size: NA; CDR3 length: 16; CDR3 protein: CASSQVEAVGRGEQYF; CDR3 DNA: TGCGCCAGCAGCCAAGTGGAGGCTGTAGGGAGGGGCGAGCAGTACTTC
J gene: TRBJ2-1; D gene: NA; V gene: TRBV19; clone size: NA; CDR3 length: 16; CDR3 protein: CASRRSAGSSYNEQFF; CDR3 DNA: TGTGCCAGTAGACGATCGGCGGGTAGCTCCTACAATGAGCAGTTCTTC
J gene: TRBJ1-1; D gene: TRBD1; V gene: TRBV6-5; clone size: once; CDR3 length: 13; CDR3 protein: CATDTGTGNRAFF; CDR3 DNA: TGTGCCACCGACACCGGGACAGGGAATCGAGCTTTCTTT
J gene: TRBJ2-7; D gene: NA; V gene: TRBV9; clone size: NA; CDR3 length: 14; CDR3 protein: CASSVGGSSYEQYF; CDR3 DNA: TGTGCCAGCAGCGTGGGGGGAAGCTCCTACGAGCAGTACTTC
J gene: TRBJ2-5; D gene: NA; V gene: TRBV13; clone size: NA; CDR3 length: 15; CDR3 protein: CASSTRMGDQETQYF; CDR3 DNA: TGTGCCAGCAGCACGCGTATGGGAGATCAAGAGACCCAGTACTTC
J gene: TRBJ2-1; D gene: NA; V gene: TRBV10-1; clone size: NA; CDR3 length: 15; CDR3 protein: CASSEPDRELNEQFF; CDR3 DNA: TGCGCCAGCAGTGAGCCCGACCGGGAGCTCAATGAGCAGTTCTTC
J gene: TRBJ2-7; D gene: NA; V gene: TRBV2; clone size: NA; CDR3 length: 15; CDR3 protein: CASSERVAVLYEQYF; CDR3 DNA: TGTGCCAGCAGTGAACGAGTAGCGGTACTCTACGAGCAGTACTTC
J gene: TRBJ2-5; D gene: TRBD2; V gene: TRBV7-9; clone size: once; CDR3 length: 15; CDR3 protein: CSSSLSGGYQETQYF; CDR3 DNA: TGTTCCAGCAGCTTATCGGGGGGGTACCAAGAGACCCAGTACTTC
J gene: TRBJ1-1; D gene: NA; V gene: TRBV27; clone size: NA; CDR3 length: 14; CDR3 protein: CASSTYPGDTEAFF; CDR3 DNA: TGTGCCAGCAGTACATACCCAGGGGACACTGAAGCTTTCTTT
J gene: TRBJ2-7; D gene: NA; V gene: TRBV6-4; clone size: NA; CDR3 length: 15; CDR3 protein: CASSEPRLQIYEQYF; CDR3 DNA: TGTGCCAGCAGTGAACCAAGACTACAAATCTACGAGCAGTACTTC
J gene: TRBJ2-2; D gene: NA; V gene: TRBV27; clone size: NA; CDR3 length: 19; CDR3 protein: CASSQTFSGPLGKVGELFF; CDR3 DNA: TGTGCCAGCAGTCAGACTTTTAGCGGCCCCCTGGGTAAGGTCGGGGAGCTGTTTTTT